Sequencing of this T cell receptor (beta chain) was carried out in a study of CD8 T cells in ankylosing spondylitis. Libraries of TCR beta came from quantitative 5'-RACE with molecular barcodes. One entry per CDR3 protein, called by TCRdb with MiXCR from the 5' RACE reads. This table has about 340,000 distinct CDR3 sequences, roughly 15% appearing once. A remark on this clonotype: Its antigen is currently unknown.

Findings and caveats of the study: The clones that were linked to disease were reported to be significantly enriched in matched synovial fluid samples from ankylosing spondylitis patients. Within ankylosing spondylitis blood, a TCR beta motif made up of under 10 highly homologous variants appeared to be characteristic. CD8+ cells made up the disease-linked clones, which were relatively rare in peripheral blood.

Germline V gives CDR1 LNHDA, CDR2 SQIVND (reference sequence). Losses at the gene ends were 6 bases for V and 0 bases for J; bases not matched to a gene: 6. CDR3 length equals 15 residues. The rearrangement links TRBV19 to TRBJ1-1; 8 nucleotides agree with TRBD1. Material: blood, either unsorted or a sorted T cell fraction (not recorded which). The receptor was derived from a male donor with ankylosing spondylitis or in good health (not recorded which). The DNA of the CDR3 is TGTGCCAGTAGCCTACAGACAGGGGTGAACACTGAAGCTTTCTTT. Protein product: CASSLQTGVNTEAFF.